Each of the 18 T cell receptor beta chains below was sequenced from the same sample in a study of OX40 agonist ivuxolimab in advanced cancers. Profiled with immunoSEQ multiplex PCR; TCRdb holds only in-frame clones, not every one. Among roughly 62,000 clones listed, 80% to 90% were seen once. Sequences were derived from CD4+ or CD8+ T cells sorted from blood, sampled in a trial of the OX40 agonist ivuxolimab. The source of these receptors is an adult with an advanced solid tumor such as melanoma, head and neck, liver or kidney cancer.

This clone appeared a single time. The chain is built from TRBV15 and TRBJ1-2; 7 nucleotides line up with TRBD1. In germline, CDR1 is LNHNV, CDR2 YYDKDF (reference sequence). This CDR3 is 14 amino acids long. Trimming at V came to 5 bases and at J to 0 bases, leaving 3 bases not matched to a gene. The CDR3 is CATSAGGTNYGYTF. The DNA of the CDR3 is TGTGCCACCAGCGCAGGGGGTACTAACTATGGCTACACCTTC.

The chain joins TRBV2 to TRBJ1-1, with D possibly being TRBD1 (5 bases). V dropped 6 bases and J dropped 11 bases, with 13 bases sitting between them. Germline V gene lookup returns CDR1 SNHLY and CDR2 FYNNEI. The CDR3 is 11 residues long. The CDR3, as DNA: TGTGCCAGCAGGGGGGGTGAAGCGGCTTTCTTT. Protein product: CASRGGEAAFF.

The gene calls are TRBV27 and TRBJ2-1; 9 bases are shared with TRBD1. The CDR3 is made up of 13 amino acids. Germline values: CDR1 MNHEY, CDR2 SMNVEV (reference sequence). V lost 7 bases to trimming and J lost 15 bases; unmatched junction nucleotides: 13. The CDR3 DNA reads as TGTGCCAGCACCGATTCGACAACAGGGGGCCTGTTCTTC. Translated: CASTDSTTGGLFF.

The rearrangement links TRBV5-1 to TRBJ1-4, with 9 positions matching TRBD1. This CDR3 has 18 amino acids. With V trimmed by 6 bases and J by 5 bases, 17 bases remained unmatched. Germline V gene data show CDR1 as SGHRS and CDR2 as YFSETQ. DNA of the CDR3: TGCGCCAGCACCTACCGAACAGGGGGCTTAGCCGAAAATGAAAAACTGTTTTTT. As protein: CASTYRTGGLAENEKLFF.

This rearrangement joins TRBV7-8 to TRBJ2-3; D uncertain. Germline V gives CDR1 SGHVS, CDR2 FQNEAQ. This CDR3 is built from 14 residues. Trimming cost V 5 bases and J 3 bases, with 12 bases left between them. CDR3 residues: CASSPGWATDTQYF. The CDR3 nucleotides read TGTGCCAGCAGCCCTGGTTGGGCGACAGATACGCAGTATTTT.

The rearrangement uses TRBV7-2 and TRBJ2-3; 10 bases are a match to TRBD2. Germline assignment: CDR1 SGHTA and CDR2 FQGNSA. This CDR3 is built from 15 residues. V shed 6 bases and J 1 base; nucleotides not matched to a gene: 4. The CDR3 coding sequence is TGTGCCAGCAGTTTTAGCGGGGGGCGCACAGATACGCAGTATTTT. As protein: CASSFSGGRTDTQYF.

J is TRBJ1-6 and V is TRBV19; 8 positions match TRBD1. After removal of 4 bases from V and 6 bases from J, the junction contained 5 bases not matched to a gene. Germline V gene lookup returns CDR1 LNHDA and CDR2 SQIVND (reference sequence). The CDR3 is 15 amino acids. The CDR3 loop reads CASSRVGTGNSPLHF. CDR3 DNA sequence: TGTGCCAGTAGTAGGGTGGGGACAGGTAATTCACCCCTCCACTTT.

The chain uses TRBV5-6 and TRBJ1-1; 7 nucleotides line up with TRBD1. Germline V lookup: CDR1 SGHDT, CDR2 YYEEEE. Losses at the gene ends were 3 bases for V and 0 bases for J; bases not matched to a gene: 8. The CDR3 is 16 residues long. For the CDR3, the DNA is TGTGCCAGCAGCTGGGACAGCCTAAGCATGAACACTGAAGCTTTCTTT. It specifies CASSWDSLSMNTEAFF.

The V call is TRBV5-1, the J call TRBJ2-7; possible D gene TRBD1, 5 bases. Germline-derived CDR1 and CDR2 are SGHRS and YFSETQ. V was pared by 0 bases and J by 4 bases, with 8 bases between. This CDR3 comprises 13 residues. The CDR3 protein is CASSLERGYEQYF. In DNA, the CDR3 is TGCGCCAGCAGCTTGGAAAGGGGTTACGAGCAGTACTTC.

The genes are TRBV19 and TRBJ1-5; the D gene is possibly TRBD1 (5 bases). From germline, CDR1 is LNHDA and CDR2 SQIVND (reference sequence). The CDR3 consists of 18 residues. V lost 3 bases and J 6 bases, leaving 24 bases between the germline ends. This CDR3 reads CASSIWAGYTPNGQPQHF. CDR3 bases: TGTGCCAGTAGTATCTGGGCAGGGTATACCCCCAATGGTCAGCCCCAGCATTTT.

The rearrangement uses TRBV19 and TRBJ1-1; 9 nucleotides agree with TRBD1. This CDR3 is built from 17 residues. The J segment lost 1 base and the V segment lost 11 bases, leaving 17 bases of the junction unmatched. CDR1 is LNHDA and CDR2 is SQIVND in the germline V gene (reference sequence). CDR3 nucleotide sequence: TGTGCCGGATCCAGCCCCCCCACAGGGGGCGCGAACACTGAAGCTTTCTTT. This translates into CAGSSPPTGGANTEAFF.

The CDR3 sequence is CAISWTSGNDEQFF. The DNA of the CDR3 is TGTGCCATCAGCTGGACTAGCGGAAACGATGAGCAGTTCTTC. This chain joins TRBV10-3 and TRBJ2-1, with 10 bases fitting TRBD2. Trimming removed 6 bases from V and 8 bases from J; junction bases left unmatched: 7. The CDR3 runs 14 residues. Germline V gives CDR1 ENHRY, CDR2 SYGVKD.

The chain recombines TRBV15 with TRBJ2-1; D is ambiguous. Germline V gives CDR1 LNHNV, CDR2 YYDKDF (reference sequence). This CDR3 comprises 13 residues. V dropped 7 bases and J dropped 6 bases, with 13 bases sitting between them. The CDR3 DNA follows: TGTGCCACCAAGACCCCGGTCCTCAATGAGCAGTTCTTC. This translates into CATKTPVLNEQFF.

The V and J genes are TRBV27 and TRBJ2-2, with a weak D call TRBD2 (5 bases). The CDR3 runs to 15 residues. Trimming removed 3 bases at V and 7 bases at J, with 15 bases between. Germline loops: CDR1 MNHEY, CDR2 SMNVEV (reference sequence). DNA of the CDR3: TGTGCCAGCAGTTTCGGCTCATTTGGGAGCGGGGAGCTGTTTTTT. Translated: CASSFGSFGSGELFF.

J is TRBJ1-4 and V is TRBV15; no clear D. The CDR3 covers 14 residues. In germline, CDR1 is LNHNV, CDR2 YYDKDF (reference sequence). V was cut by 0 bases and J by 3 bases, with 5 bases left in between. In DNA form, the CDR3 reads TGTGCCACCAGCAGAGAGGCAGCTAATGAAAAACTGTTTTTT. Encoded protein: CATSREAANEKLFF. The full variable domain, completed using reference TRBV15 and TRBJ1-4, is DAMVIQNPRYQVTQFGKPVTLSCSQTLNHNVMYWYQQKSSQAPKLLFHYYDKDFNNEADTPDNFQSRRPNTSFCFLDIRSPGLGDTAMYLCATSREAANEKLFFGSGTQLSVL.

As concerns this clone: Additional DNA sequences in this sample encode the identical CDR3. The chain has TRBV19 and TRBJ2-1; a possible D gene is TRBD1 (6 bases). The CDR3 length is 13 residues. V lost 5 bases and J lost 9, with 14 bases in between. Germline-derived CDR1 and CDR2 are LNHDA and SQIVND (reference sequence). The CDR3 nucleotides are TGTGCCAGTAGTCCCGGACAGTCCGCTGAGCAGTTCTTC. This sequence encodes CASSPGQSAEQFF.

This chain uses TRBV6-5 with TRBJ2-5; D is possibly TRBD2 (5 bases). CDR3 size: 13 residues. CDR1 and CDR2 (germline): MNHEY, SVGAGI. V dropped 7 bases and J dropped 6 bases, with 15 bases sitting between them. CDR3 sequence reads: CASTREGVKTQYF. In nucleotides, the CDR3 is TGTGCCAGCACCCGAGAGGGCGTAAAGACCCAGTACTTC.

V and J are TRBV6-6 and TRBJ1-1; D gene unclear. The CDR3 contains 11 residues. Germline lookup yields CDR1 MNHNY and CDR2 SVGAGI (reference sequence). Trimming pared 6 bases from V and 0 bases from J, leaving 2 bases between. CDR3 sequence: CASRVNTEAFF. Written as DNA, the CDR3 is TGTGCCAGCAGGGTGAACACTGAAGCTTTCTTT.